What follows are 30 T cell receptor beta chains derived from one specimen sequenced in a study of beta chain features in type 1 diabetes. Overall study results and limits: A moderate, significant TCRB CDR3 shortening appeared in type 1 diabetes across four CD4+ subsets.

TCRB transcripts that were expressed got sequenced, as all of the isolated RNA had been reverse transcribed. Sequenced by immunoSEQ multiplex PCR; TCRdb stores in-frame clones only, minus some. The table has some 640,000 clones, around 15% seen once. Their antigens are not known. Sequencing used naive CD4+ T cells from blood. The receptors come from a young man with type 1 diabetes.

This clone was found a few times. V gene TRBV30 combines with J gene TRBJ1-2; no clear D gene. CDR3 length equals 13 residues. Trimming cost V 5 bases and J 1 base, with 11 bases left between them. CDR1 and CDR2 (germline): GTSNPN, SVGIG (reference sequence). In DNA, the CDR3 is TGTGCCTGGTCCTTTGGGCGTAACTATGGCTACACCTTC. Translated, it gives CAWSFGRNYGYTF.

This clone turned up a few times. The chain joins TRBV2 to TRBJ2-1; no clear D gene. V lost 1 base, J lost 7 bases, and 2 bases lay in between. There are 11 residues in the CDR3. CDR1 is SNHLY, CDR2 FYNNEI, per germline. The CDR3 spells CASSEENEQFF. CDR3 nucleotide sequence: TGTGCCAGCAGTGAAGAGAATGAGCAGTTCTTC.

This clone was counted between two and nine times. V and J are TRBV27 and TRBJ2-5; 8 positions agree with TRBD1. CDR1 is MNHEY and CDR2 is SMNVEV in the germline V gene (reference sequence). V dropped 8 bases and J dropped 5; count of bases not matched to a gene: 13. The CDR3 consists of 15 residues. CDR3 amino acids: CASSWQGAEQETQYF. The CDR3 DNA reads TGTGCCAGCTCGTGGCAGGGGGCGGAGCAGGAGACCCAGTACTTC.

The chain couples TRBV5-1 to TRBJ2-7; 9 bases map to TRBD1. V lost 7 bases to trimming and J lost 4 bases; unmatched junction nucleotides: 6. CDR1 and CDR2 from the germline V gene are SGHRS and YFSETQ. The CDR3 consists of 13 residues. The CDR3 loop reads CASRTGQGYEQYF. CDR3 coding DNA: TGCGCCAGCCGTACGGGACAGGGTTACGAGCAGTACTTC.

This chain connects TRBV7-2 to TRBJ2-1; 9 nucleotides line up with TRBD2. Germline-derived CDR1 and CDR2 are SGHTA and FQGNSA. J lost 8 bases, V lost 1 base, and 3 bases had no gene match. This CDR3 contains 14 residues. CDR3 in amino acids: CASSLVAGAYEQFF. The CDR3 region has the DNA TGTGCCAGCAGCTTAGTAGCGGGAGCCTATGAGCAGTTCTTC.

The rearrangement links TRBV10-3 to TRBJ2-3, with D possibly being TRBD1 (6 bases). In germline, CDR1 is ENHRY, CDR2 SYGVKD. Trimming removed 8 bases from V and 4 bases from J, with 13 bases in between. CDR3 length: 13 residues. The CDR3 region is CAIEEAGADTQYF. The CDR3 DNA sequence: TGTGCCATCGAGGAGGCAGGGGCAGATACGCAGTATTTT.

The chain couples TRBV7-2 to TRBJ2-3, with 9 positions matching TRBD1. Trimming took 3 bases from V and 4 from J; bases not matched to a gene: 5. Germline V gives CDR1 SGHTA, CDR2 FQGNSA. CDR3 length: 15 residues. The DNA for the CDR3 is TGTGCCAGCAGCTTCATCGGACAGGGGTCAGATACGCAGTATTTT. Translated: CASSFIGQGSDTQYF.

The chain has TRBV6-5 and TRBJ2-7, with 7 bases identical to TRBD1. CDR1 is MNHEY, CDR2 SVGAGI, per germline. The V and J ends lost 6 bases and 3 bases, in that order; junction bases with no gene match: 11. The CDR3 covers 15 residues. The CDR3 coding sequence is TGTGCCAGCAGCCTCCTTAGACAGGGTTTCTACGAGCAGTACTTC. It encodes CASSLLRQGFYEQYF.

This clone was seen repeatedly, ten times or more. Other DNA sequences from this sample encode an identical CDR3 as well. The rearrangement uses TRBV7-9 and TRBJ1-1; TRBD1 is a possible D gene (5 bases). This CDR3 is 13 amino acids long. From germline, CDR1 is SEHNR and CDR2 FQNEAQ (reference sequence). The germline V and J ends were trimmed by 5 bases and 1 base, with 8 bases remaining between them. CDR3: CASSLGQNTEAFF. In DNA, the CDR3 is TGTGCCAGCAGCCTTGGACAGAACACTGAAGCTTTCTTT.

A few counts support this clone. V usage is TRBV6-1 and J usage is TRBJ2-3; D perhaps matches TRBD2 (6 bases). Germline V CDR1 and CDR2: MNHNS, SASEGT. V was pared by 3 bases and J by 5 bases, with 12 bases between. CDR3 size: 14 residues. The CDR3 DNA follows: TGTGCCAGCAGTGAGGCGGGGTGGGGAGATACGCAGTATTTT. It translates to CASSEAGWGDTQYF.

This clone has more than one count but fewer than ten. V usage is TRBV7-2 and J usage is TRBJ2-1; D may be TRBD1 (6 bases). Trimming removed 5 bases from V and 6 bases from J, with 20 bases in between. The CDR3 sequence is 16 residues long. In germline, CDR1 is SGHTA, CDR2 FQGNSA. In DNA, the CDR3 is TGTGCCAGCAGCCCAGCCGGTCACAGGGCCTCCAATGAGCAGTTCTTC. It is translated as CASSPAGHRASNEQFF.

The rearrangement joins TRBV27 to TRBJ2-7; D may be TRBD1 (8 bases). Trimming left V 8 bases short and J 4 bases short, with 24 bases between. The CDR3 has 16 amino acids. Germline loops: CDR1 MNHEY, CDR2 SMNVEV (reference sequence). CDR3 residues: CASASLRGLAAYEQYF. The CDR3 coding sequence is TGTGCCAGCGCCTCCCTCAGGGGGCTAGCGGCTTACGAGCAGTACTTC.

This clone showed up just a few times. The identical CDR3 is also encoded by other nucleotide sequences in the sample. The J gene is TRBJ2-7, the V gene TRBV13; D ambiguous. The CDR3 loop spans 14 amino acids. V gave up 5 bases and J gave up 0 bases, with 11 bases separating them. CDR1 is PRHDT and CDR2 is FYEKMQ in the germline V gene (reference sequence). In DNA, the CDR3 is TGTGCCAGCAGCCAAGCAGGCCCCTCCTACGAGCAGTACTTC. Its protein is CASSQAGPSYEQYF.

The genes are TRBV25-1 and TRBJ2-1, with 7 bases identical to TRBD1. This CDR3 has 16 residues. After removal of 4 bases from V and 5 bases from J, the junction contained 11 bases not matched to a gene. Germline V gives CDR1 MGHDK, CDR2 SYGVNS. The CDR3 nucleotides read TGTGCCAGCAGTGCCTACCGGGACAGTGCAAACAATGAGCAGTTCTTC. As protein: CASSAYRDSANNEQFF.

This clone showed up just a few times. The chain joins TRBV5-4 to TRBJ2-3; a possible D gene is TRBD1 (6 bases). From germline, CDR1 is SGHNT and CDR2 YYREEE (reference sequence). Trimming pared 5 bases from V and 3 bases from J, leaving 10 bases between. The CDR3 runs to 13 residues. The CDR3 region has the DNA TGTGCCAGCAGTGATACAGGGACAGATACGCAGTATTTT. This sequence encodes CASSDTGTDTQYF.

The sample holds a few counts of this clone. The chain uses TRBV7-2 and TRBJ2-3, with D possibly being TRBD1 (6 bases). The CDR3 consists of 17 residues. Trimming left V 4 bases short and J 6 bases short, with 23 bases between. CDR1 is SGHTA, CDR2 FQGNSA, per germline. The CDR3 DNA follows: TGTGCCAGCAGCTCCCGCAGGGGAACGGGGAACACGGATACGCAGTATTTT. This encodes CASSSRRGTGNTDTQYF.

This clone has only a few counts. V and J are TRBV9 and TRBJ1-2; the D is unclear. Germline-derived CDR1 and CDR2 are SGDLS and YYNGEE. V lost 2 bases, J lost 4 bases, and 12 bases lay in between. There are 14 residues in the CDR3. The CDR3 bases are TGTGCCAGCAGCGTTAATGGGGTGGGCTATGGCTACACCTTC. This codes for CASSVNGVGYGYTF.

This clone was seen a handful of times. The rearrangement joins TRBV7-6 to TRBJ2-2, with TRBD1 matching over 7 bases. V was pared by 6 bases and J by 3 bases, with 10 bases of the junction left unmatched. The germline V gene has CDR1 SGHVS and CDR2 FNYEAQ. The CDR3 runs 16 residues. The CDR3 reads CASSSPDRTHTGELFF. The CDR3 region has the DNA TGTGCCAGCAGTTCCCCGGACAGGACACACACCGGGGAGCTGTTTTTT.

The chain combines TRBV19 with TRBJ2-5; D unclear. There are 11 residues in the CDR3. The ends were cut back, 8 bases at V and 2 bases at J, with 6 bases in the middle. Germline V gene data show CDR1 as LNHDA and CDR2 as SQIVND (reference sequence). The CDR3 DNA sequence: TGTGCCAGTTCAGGACAAGAGACCCAGTACTTC. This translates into CASSGQETQYF.

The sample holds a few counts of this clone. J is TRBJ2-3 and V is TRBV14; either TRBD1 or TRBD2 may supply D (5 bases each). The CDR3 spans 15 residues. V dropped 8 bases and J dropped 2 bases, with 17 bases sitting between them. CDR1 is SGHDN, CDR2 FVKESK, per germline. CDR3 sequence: CASVGTTLNTDTQYF. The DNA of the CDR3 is TGTGCCAGCGTCGGGACGACCCTCAACACAGATACGCAGTATTTT.

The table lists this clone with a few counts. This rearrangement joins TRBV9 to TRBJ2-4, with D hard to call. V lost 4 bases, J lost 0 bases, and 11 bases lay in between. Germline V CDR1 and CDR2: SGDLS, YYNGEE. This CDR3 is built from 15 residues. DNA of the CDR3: TGTGCCAGCAGCCTTCAGCCGCTAGCCAAAAACATTCAGTACTTC. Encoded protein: CASSLQPLAKNIQYF.

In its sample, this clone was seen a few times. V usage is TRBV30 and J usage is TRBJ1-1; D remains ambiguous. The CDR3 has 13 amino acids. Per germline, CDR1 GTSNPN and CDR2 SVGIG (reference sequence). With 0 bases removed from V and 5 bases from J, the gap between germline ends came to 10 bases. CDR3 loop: CAWSVDSPTEAFF. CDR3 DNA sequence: TGTGCCTGGAGTGTCGACTCCCCGACTGAAGCTTTCTTT.

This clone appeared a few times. The CDR3 DNA sequence: TGCGCCAGCAGCCAAGAGAACAGCCTTCGCTACGAGCAGTACTTC. It yields the protein CASSQENSLRYEQYF. The rearrangement uses TRBV4-1 and TRBJ2-7; D unclear. V was shortened by 0 bases and J by 3 bases, with 12 bases between the two germline ends. The CDR3 extends over 15 amino acids. Germline CDR1 reads MGHRA; CDR2 reads YSYEKL.

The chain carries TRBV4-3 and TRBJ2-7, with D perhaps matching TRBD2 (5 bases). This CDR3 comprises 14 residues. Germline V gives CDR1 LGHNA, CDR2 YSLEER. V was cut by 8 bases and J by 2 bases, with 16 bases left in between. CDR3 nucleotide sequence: TGCGCCAGCGCCCGAAACTTGGGAGCCTACGAGCAGTACTTC. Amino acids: CASARNLGAYEQYF.

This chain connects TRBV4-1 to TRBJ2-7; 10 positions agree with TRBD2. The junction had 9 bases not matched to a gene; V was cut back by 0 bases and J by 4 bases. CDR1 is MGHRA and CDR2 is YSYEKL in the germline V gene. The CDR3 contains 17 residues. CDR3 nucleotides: TGCGCCAGCAGCCAAGAGTCCCTAGCGGGAGAAATGTACGAGCAGTACTTC. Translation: CASSQESLAGEMYEQYF.

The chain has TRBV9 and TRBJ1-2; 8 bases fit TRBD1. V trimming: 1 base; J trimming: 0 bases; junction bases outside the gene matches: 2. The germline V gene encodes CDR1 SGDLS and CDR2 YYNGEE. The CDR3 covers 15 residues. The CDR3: CASSVQGATNYGYTF. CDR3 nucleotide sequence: TGTGCCAGCAGCGTACAGGGGGCGACTAACTATGGCTACACCTTC.

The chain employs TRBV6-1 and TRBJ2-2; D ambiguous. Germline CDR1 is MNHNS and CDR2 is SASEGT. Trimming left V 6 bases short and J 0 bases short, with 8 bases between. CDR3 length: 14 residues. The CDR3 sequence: CASRIDPNTGELFF. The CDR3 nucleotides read TGTGCCAGCAGGATAGATCCGAACACCGGGGAGCTGTTTTTT.

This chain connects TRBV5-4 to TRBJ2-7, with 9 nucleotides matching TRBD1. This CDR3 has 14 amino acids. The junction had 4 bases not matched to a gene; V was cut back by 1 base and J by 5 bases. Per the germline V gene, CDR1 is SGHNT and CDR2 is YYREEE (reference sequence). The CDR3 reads CASSLPTGGNEQYF. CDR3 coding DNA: TGTGCCAGCAGCTTGCCGACAGGGGGGAACGAGCAGTACTTC. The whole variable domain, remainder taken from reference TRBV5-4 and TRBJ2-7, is ETGVTQSPTHLIKTRGQQVTLRCSSQSGHNTVSWYQQALGQGPQFIFQYYREEENGRGNFPPRFSGLQFPNYSSELNVNALELDDSALYLCASSLPTGGNEQYFGPGTRLTVT.

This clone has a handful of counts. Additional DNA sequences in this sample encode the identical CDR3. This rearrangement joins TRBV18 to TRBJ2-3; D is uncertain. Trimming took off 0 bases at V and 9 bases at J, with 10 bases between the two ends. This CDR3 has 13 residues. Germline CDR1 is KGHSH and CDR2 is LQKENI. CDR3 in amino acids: CASSPPPADTQYF. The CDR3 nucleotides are TGTGCCAGCTCACCACCACCCGCTGACACGCAGTATTTT.

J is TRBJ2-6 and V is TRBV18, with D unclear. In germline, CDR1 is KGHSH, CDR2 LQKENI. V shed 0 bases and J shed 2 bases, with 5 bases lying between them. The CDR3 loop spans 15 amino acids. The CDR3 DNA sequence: TGTGCCAGCTCACCACCGGTAGCTGGGGCCAACGTCCTGACTTTC. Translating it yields CASSPPVAGANVLTF.